The 6 T cell receptor beta chains listed next were all sequenced from one sample in a study of neurological immune-mediated disorders (dated by TCRdb to about 2019). The library relied on 5' RACE. The sequencing machine was an Illumina HiSeq 2500. TCRdb passed the public sequencing reads through fastp at Q25 and MiXCR, retaining productive beta sequences. Rows are combined by CDR3 protein, so each entry shows the most common genes and DNA. Recorded for this sample are about 36,000 distinct CDR3 sequences; over 8.5% of them occurred a single time. The top ten clonotypes cover around 4% of the sample. The meaning of the sample's time point label: technical triplicate 1. Sequencing used PBMCs. Receptor source: a man in his fifties or sixties with HTLV-1-associated myelopathy (HAM/TSP).

The chain uses TRBV5-1 and TRBJ1-1; D possibly corresponds to TRBD1 (6 bases). This CDR3 contains 14 residues. Per the germline V gene, CDR1 is SGHRS and CDR2 is YFSETQ. Trimming left V 6 bases short and J 2 bases short, with 14 bases between. The CDR3 sequence is CASIEGTLNTEAFF. The CDR3 nucleotides are TGCGCCAGCATTGAGGGGACACTTAACACTGAAGCTTTCTTT.

This clonotype was observed many times. DNA of the CDR3: TGCAGTGCTAGAGATGCAAGGAGCACAGATACGCAGTATTTT. Translation: CSARDARSTDTQYF. The chain recombines TRBV20-1 with TRBJ2-3; no clear D. This CDR3 contains 14 residues. Trimming took off 0 bases at V and 0 bases at J, with 7 bases between the two ends. Germline lookup yields CDR1 DFQATT and CDR2 SNEGSKA (reference sequence).

This clonotype was detected ten times or more. This chain connects TRBV10-3 to TRBJ2-1; 9 bases map to TRBD2. V trimming: 5 bases; J trimming: 9 bases; junction bases outside the gene matches: 11. In germline, CDR1 is ENHRY, CDR2 SYGVKD. This CDR3 is 15 amino acids long. Here the CDR3 reads CAISLHSGSGGEQFF. Here the CDR3 DNA reads TGTGCCATCAGTCTTCATAGCGGGAGCGGCGGTGAGCAGTTCTTC.

This clonotype came up many times. The rearrangement joins TRBV29-1 to TRBJ1-1; 7 nucleotides match TRBD1. This CDR3 has 12 amino acids. With V trimmed by 4 bases and J by 2 bases, 1 base remained unmatched. Germline loops: CDR1 SQVTM, CDR2 ANQGSEA. Here the CDR3 DNA reads TGCAGCGTTGGACAGGGAAACACTGAAGCTTTCTTT. Its protein product is CSVGQGNTEAFF. Full variable domain (outside the CDR3, taken from reference TRBV29-1 and TRBJ1-1): SAVISQKPSRDICQRGTSLTIQCQVDSQVTMMFWYRQQPGQSLTLIATANQGSEATYESGFVIDKFPISRPNLTFSTLTVSNMSPEDSSIYLCSVGQGNTEAFFGQGTRLTVV.

The table lists this clonotype with many counts. This chain links TRBV10-3 with TRBJ2-3; 13 bases are a match to TRBD2. The V gene end was trimmed by 10 bases and the J gene end by 3 bases; junction bases not matched to a gene: 7. This CDR3 has 15 amino acids. Germline lookup yields CDR1 ENHRY and CDR2 SYGVKD. This CDR3 reads CATIPGLAGTDTQYF. CDR3 sequence (DNA): TGTGCCACCATTCCGGGACTAGCGGGGACAGATACGCAGTATTTT.

The sample holds many counts of this clonotype. The chain links TRBV5-1 to TRBJ2-3; D perhaps matches TRBD2 (5 bases). V was shortened by 4 bases and J by 4 bases, with 16 bases between the two germline ends. CDR3 length: 15 amino acids. Germline V gives CDR1 SGHRS, CDR2 YFSETQ. Here the CDR3 reads CASSPVQHGADTQYF. CDR3 DNA: TGCGCCAGCAGCCCCGTCCAGCACGGGGCAGATACGCAGTATTTT.